The 31 T cell receptor beta chains presented below share a single source sample, sequenced in a study of identical twins. A single record per CDR3 protein comes from TCRdb applying MiXCR to the 5' RACE reads. Among around 370,000 distinct CDR3 sequences listed, about 10% were seen once. Sequencing was carried out using naive T cells sorted from blood. All receptors come from a woman between 50 and 59 years old in good health.

This clonotype was picked up many times. V usage is TRBV5-1 and J usage is TRBJ2-7; TRBD1 aligns across 7 bases. The CDR3 spans 13 residues. Germline V gene data show CDR1 as SGHRS and CDR2 as YFSETQ. With 3 bases clipped from V and 0 bases from J, the junction kept 0 bases outside the gene matches. For the CDR3, the DNA is TGCGCCAGCAGCTGGGACAGCTCCTACGAGCAGTACTTC. Protein product: CASSWDSSYEQYF.

This clonotype was detected a few times. The chain is built from TRBV2 and TRBJ2-1; 12 positions match TRBD1. The CDR3 runs to 17 residues. V lost 8 bases and J lost 0; bases outside the gene matches: 8. Germline-derived CDR1 and CDR2 are SNHLY and FYNNEI. The CDR3 spells CASSRDRGPFSYNEQFF. CDR3 bases: TGTGCCAGCTCCCGGGACAGGGGGCCCTTCTCCTACAATGAGCAGTTCTTC.

The chain carries TRBV5-1 and TRBJ1-1; possibly TRBD1 for D (6 bases). Per the germline V gene, CDR1 is SGHRS and CDR2 is YFSETQ. Trimming shortened V by 0 bases and J by 7 bases, and 10 bases separated the two germline ends. This CDR3 is built from 13 residues. The CDR3 here is CASSLGGGYEAFF. CDR3 sequence (DNA): TGCGCCAGCAGCTTGGGGGGGGGCTATGAAGCTTTCTTT.

This clonotype appeared a few times. The V call is TRBV5-1, the J call TRBJ2-2; D not resolved. Trimming cost V 5 bases and J 7 bases, with 15 bases left between them. The V gene's germline CDR1 is SGHRS and CDR2 YFSETQ. This CDR3 is built from 14 residues. The CDR3 DNA follows: TGCGCCAGCAGTTACGGCCGGTCCGGCGGGGAGCTGTTTTTT. Translation: CASSYGRSGGELFF. The whole variable domain, filled in from reference TRBV5-1 and TRBJ2-2, reads KAGVTQTPRYLIKTRGQQVTLSCSPISGHRSVSWYQQTPGQGLQFLFEYFSETQRNKGNFPGRFSGRQFSNSRSEMNVSTLELGDSALYLCASSYGRSGGELFFGEGSRLTVL.

This clonotype has only a few counts. The J gene is TRBJ2-7, the V gene TRBV20-1; possible D gene TRBD2, 5 bases. CDR1 is DFQATT and CDR2 is SNEGSKA in the germline V gene (reference sequence). Trimming stripped 5 bases from V and 2 bases from J, with 16 bases between. This CDR3 is 14 amino acids long. The chain's CDR3 is CSALNGEIAYEQYF. CDR3 nucleotide sequence: TGCAGTGCTCTTAACGGGGAGATCGCCTACGAGCAGTACTTC.

This clonotype was counted at least ten times. The rearrangement uses TRBV12-3 or TRBV12-4 and TRBJ1-6; no reliable D call. This CDR3 spans 16 amino acids. V dropped 5 bases and J dropped 2 bases, with 13 bases sitting between them. CDR3: CASSVGNTAYNSPLHF. As DNA, the CDR3 is TGTGCCAGCAGTGTGGGAAACACGGCCTATAATTCACCCCTCCACTTT.

This clonotype appeared many times. V gene TRBV29-1 combines with J gene TRBJ2-7; 8 bases are shared with TRBD1. The CDR3 sequence is 15 residues long. V lost 2 bases and J lost 5; bases outside the gene matches: 11. The germline CDR1 and CDR2 sequences are SQVTM and ANQGSEA. CDR3 protein: CSVEFIRTGLDEQYF. The DNA for the CDR3 is TGCAGCGTTGAATTCATAAGGACAGGGCTTGACGAGCAGTACTTC.

The table lists this clonotype with a few counts. The J gene is TRBJ1-2, the V gene TRBV12-3 or TRBV12-4, with a tentative D call TRBD1 (5 bases). Trimming shortened V by 6 bases and J by 0 bases, and 14 bases separated the two germline ends. CDR3 length: 15 residues. This chain's CDR3 is CASSYGTSSNYGYTF. CDR3 bases: TGTGCCAGCAGCTACGGGACCTCCTCTAACTATGGCTACACCTTC.

This clonotype has just a few counts. V is TRBV14 and J is TRBJ2-5; TRBD1 matches 8 bases. V dropped 1 base and J dropped 4; count of bases not matched to a gene: 8. The CDR3 runs to 16 residues. Per the germline V gene, CDR1 is SGHDN and CDR2 is FVKESK. For the CDR3, the DNA is TGTGCCAGCAGCCAAGGGGACAGGCAGTTTGGAGAGACCCAGTACTTC. Its protein is CASSQGDRQFGETQYF.

This clonotype came up many times. This sequence joins TRBV5-1 and TRBJ2-5; TRBD1 matches at 10 bases. This CDR3 has 16 residues. The V gene end was trimmed by 0 bases and the J gene end by 5 bases; junction bases not matched to a gene: 7. CDR1 is SGHRS and CDR2 is YFSETQ in the germline V gene. As DNA, the CDR3 is TGCGCCAGCAGCTTGGGACAGGGGGCCCCGTCTGAGACCCAGTACTTC. Its protein is CASSLGQGAPSETQYF.

This clonotype was recorded many times. This rearrangement joins TRBV20-1 to TRBJ1-1, with D perhaps TRBD1 (6 bases). This CDR3 has 14 amino acids. Germline V CDR1 and CDR2: DFQATT, SNEGSKA (reference sequence). Between the trimmed V and J ends, which lost 2 bases and 2 bases, there was a span of 12 bases. The CDR3 nucleotides read TGCAGTGCTAGACCGGGGACATACAACACTGAAGCTTTCTTT. Translating it yields CSARPGTYNTEAFF.

There are many counts of this clonotype. This chain uses TRBV5-5 with TRBJ2-7; 8 nucleotides line up with TRBD1. With 5 bases clipped from V and 5 bases from J, the junction kept 9 bases outside the gene matches. The CDR3 has 14 amino acids. CDR1 and CDR2 from the germline V gene are SGHKS and YYEKEE (reference sequence). CDR3 DNA sequence: TGTGCCAGCAGACGTAACAGGGGGGCCCACGAGCAGTACTTC. It is translated as CASRRNRGAHEQYF.

In its sample, this clonotype was seen many times. The chain has TRBV20-1 and TRBJ2-1, with D possibly called TRBD1 or TRBD2 (5 bases each). The V gene lost 2 bases and the J gene lost 5 bases, with 22 bases spanning the gap. This CDR3 has 17 residues. CDR1 and CDR2 from the germline V gene are DFQATT and SNEGSKA (reference sequence). CDR3 protein: CSARSRDVVVLHNEQFF. DNA for the CDR3: TGCAGTGCTAGATCTAGGGACGTCGTGGTCTTACACAATGAGCAGTTCTTC.

This clonotype was picked up a small number of times. V is TRBV2 and J is TRBJ2-1; D gene uncertain. The V gene lost 7 bases and the J gene lost 5 bases, with 12 bases spanning the gap. This CDR3 contains 13 residues. The germline gives CDR1 SNHLY, CDR2 FYNNEI. The CDR3, as DNA: TGTGCCAGCAAACACGTGCTCAACAATGAGCAGTTCTTC. Protein product: CASKHVLNNEQFF.

This clonotype turned up a few times. The chain uses TRBV12-5 and TRBJ2-5; D perhaps matches TRBD1 (7 bases). The V gene lost 4 bases and the J gene lost 5 bases, with 14 bases spanning the gap. Germline values: CDR1 LGHNT, CDR2 FRNRAP. The CDR3 is made up of 14 amino acids. This CDR3 reads CASGSRQGGETQYF. The CDR3 DNA sequence: TGTGCTAGTGGTTCCCGACAGGGAGGCGAGACCCAGTACTTC.

This clonotype was picked up a small number of times. The chain has TRBV29-1 and TRBJ1-1, with a weak D call TRBD1 (5 bases). This CDR3 is 13 amino acids long. The V end was cut by 7 bases, the J end by 2 bases, with 14 bases between. Germline CDR1 SQVTM, CDR2 ANQGSEA. In DNA form, the CDR3 reads TGCAGCGCCTTCGGGACGGTAAACACTGAAGCTTTCTTT. This sequence encodes CSAFGTVNTEAFF.

There are a few counts of this clonotype. The chain has TRBV6-1 and TRBJ2-5; the D gene is possibly TRBD1 (5 bases). CDR3 size: 13 residues. V lost 6 bases and J 7 bases, leaving 15 bases between the germline ends. In germline, CDR1 is MNHNS, CDR2 SASEGT. CDR3 sequence (DNA): TGTGCCAGCAGCTGGGTGGTTCAGGGGACCCAGTACTTC. Translated, it gives CASSWVVQGTQYF.

The chain is built from TRBV12-3 or TRBV12-4 and TRBJ2-1; perhaps TRBD2 as D (6 bases). Trimming stripped 6 bases from V and 0 bases from J, with 18 bases between. The CDR3 is made up of 17 amino acids. In DNA form, the CDR3 reads TGTGCCAGCAGACCTCTCCCTAGCGTCGACTCCTACAATGAGCAGTTCTTC. Its protein is CASRPLPSVDSYNEQFF.

This clonotype was seen more than once but under ten times. The rearrangement joins TRBV13 to TRBJ1-1, with a tentative D call TRBD1 (5 bases). The ends were cut back, 10 bases at V and 5 bases at J, with 17 bases in the middle. Per the germline V gene, CDR1 is PRHDT and CDR2 is FYEKMQ (reference sequence). This CDR3 is built from 13 residues. This CDR3 reads CATVRWGSTEAFF. CDR3 in DNA: TGTGCCACCGTGAGGTGGGGGTCGACTGAAGCTTTCTTT. The variable domain in full, with the rest retrieved from reference TRBV13 and TRBJ1-1, is AAGVIQSPRHLIKEKRETATLKCYPIPRHDTVYWYQQGPGQDPQFLISFYEKMQSDKGSIPDRFSAQQFSDYHSELNMSSLELGDSALYFCATVRWGSTEAFFGQGTRLTVV.

A few counts support this clonotype. This chain connects TRBV29-1 to TRBJ2-7, with D perhaps matching TRBD2 (7 bases). There are 13 residues in the CDR3. Germline-derived CDR1 and CDR2 are SQVTM and ANQGSEA. The V and J ends lost 5 bases and 3 bases respectively, with 14 bases between them. CDR3 DNA sequence: TGCAGCGTTTTTGGGGGGGCCTTCTACGAGCAGTACTTC. Translation: CSVFGGAFYEQYF.

This clonotype was detected only a few times. The chain recombines TRBV5-1 with TRBJ2-3, with 11 bases fitting TRBD2. This CDR3 is built from 16 residues. Trimming took 4 bases from V and 0 from J; bases not matched to a gene: 4. Per germline, CDR1 SGHRS and CDR2 YFSETQ. The CDR3 nucleotides are TGCGCCAGCAGCGCGACTAGCGGGGCTAGCACAGATACGCAGTATTTT. Translation gives CASSATSGASTDTQYF.

At least ten counts were recorded for this clonotype. At one boundary the junction diverges from the germline segment, which might be a read error. The chain combines TRBV11-2 with TRBJ1-2, with 7 bases aligning to TRBD1. The CDR3 sequence is 14 residues long. Germline V lookup: CDR1 SGHAT, CDR2 FQNNGV. The CDR3: CASSLARGTAGKLF. In DNA, the CDR3 is TGTGCCAGCAGCTTAGCTCGGGGGACAGCCGGGAAGTTGTTC.

The J gene is TRBJ2-7, the V gene TRBV4-1, with D uncertain. The CDR3 runs to 14 residues. Per germline, CDR1 MGHRA and CDR2 YSYEKL. The germline V and J ends were trimmed by 3 bases and 0 bases, with 9 bases remaining between them. CDR3 coding DNA: TGCGCCAGCAGCCAGGCAGACAACTCCTACGAGCAGTACGTC. It is translated as CASSQADNSYEQYV.

This clonotype was seen many times. This chain joins TRBV5-6 and TRBJ2-1, with TRBD2 as a possible D gene (5 bases). The CDR3 runs 15 residues. Per the germline V gene, CDR1 is SGHDT and CDR2 is YYEEEE. Between the trimmed V and J ends, which lost 2 bases and 1 base, there was a span of 10 bases. As DNA, the CDR3 is TGTGCCAGCAGCTTTTTACTAGATTCCTACAATGAGCAGTTCTTC. Its protein is CASSFLLDSYNEQFF. The entire variable domain, with the rest obtained from reference TRBV5-6 and TRBJ2-1, is as follows: DAGVTQSPTHLIKTRGQQVTLRCSPKSGHDTVSWYQQALGQGPQFIFQYYEEEERQRGNFPDRFSGHQFPNYSSELNVNALLLGDSALYLCASSFLLDSYNEQFFGPGTRLTVL.

This clonotype was counted between two and nine times. This chain connects TRBV6-5 to TRBJ1-1; D is unresolved. The CDR3 has 14 amino acids. Between the trimmed V and J ends, which lost 2 bases and 7 bases, there was a span of 14 bases. In germline, CDR1 is MNHEY, CDR2 SVGAGI. CDR3 loop: CASSYGSTNDEAFF. The CDR3 region has the DNA TGTGCCAGCAGTTACGGTTCGACAAACGATGAAGCTTTCTTT.

In its sample, this clonotype was seen many times. The chain couples TRBV20-1 to TRBJ1-5, with D perhaps TRBD1 (5 bases). V was clipped by 6 bases and J by 0 bases, with 12 bases between them. Germline V gene sequence: CDR1 DFQATT, CDR2 SNEGSKA (reference sequence). This CDR3 is 14 amino acids long. DNA for the CDR3: TGCAGTGCCCGGGTGGGGACTAGCAATCAGCCCCAGCATTTT. Translating it yields CSARVGTSNQPQHF.

This clonotype showed up just a few times. The chain combines TRBV5-1 with TRBJ2-2; 7 bases map to TRBD2. This CDR3 is 16 amino acids long. CDR1 and CDR2 from the germline V gene are SGHRS and YFSETQ. The junction had 6 bases not matched to a gene; V was cut back by 3 bases and J by 1 base. DNA for the CDR3: TGCGCCAGCAGCTCCCGAGCGGGAATGAACACCGGGGAGCTGTTTTTT. Translation gives CASSSRAGMNTGELFF.

The rearrangement uses TRBV6-2 or TRBV6-3 and TRBJ1-1; no definite D call. Trimming left V 0 bases short and J 6 bases short, with 8 bases between. CDR3 size: 13 residues. Per germline, CDR1 MNHEY and CDR2 SVGEGT. The CDR3 region has the DNA TGTGCCAGCAGTTACTCGCAAAGGGCTGAAGCTTTCTTT. Residues: CASSYSQRAEAFF.

This clonotype has just a few counts. The chain couples TRBV7-8 to TRBJ1-2, with TRBD1 matching over 8 bases. CDR1 and CDR2 (germline): SGHVS, FQNEAQ. CDR3 length: 16 residues. Losses at the gene ends were 2 bases for V and 7 bases for J; bases not matched to a gene: 12. CDR3 sequence reads: CASSLLVGQASFGYTF. In DNA form, the CDR3 reads TGTGCCAGCAGCTTATTAGTGGGACAGGCTTCTTTTGGCTACACCTTC. Full variable domain (remainder filled in from reference TRBV7-8 and TRBJ1-2): GAGVSQSPRYKVAKRGQDVALRCDPISGHVSLFWYQQALGQGPEFLTYFQNEAQLDKSGLPSDRFFAERPEGSVSTLKIQRTQQEDSAVYLCASSLLVGQASFGYTFGSGTRLTVV.

This clonotype was observed many times. The gene calls are TRBV5-1 and TRBJ2-1, with TRBD2 identical over 12 bases. V trimming: 4 bases; J trimming: 5 bases; junction bases outside the gene matches: 4. Germline V gives CDR1 SGHRS, CDR2 YFSETQ. The CDR3 extends over 15 amino acids. CDR3 in amino acids: CASSRTSGMNNEQFF. DNA of the CDR3: TGCGCCAGCAGCCGGACTAGCGGGATGAACAATGAGCAGTTCTTC.

The table lists this clonotype with many counts. V is TRBV10-3 and J is TRBJ2-6, with 8 bases fitting TRBD1. V trimming: 3 bases; J trimming: 7 bases; junction bases outside the gene matches: 5. This CDR3 spans 15 amino acids. CDR1 is ENHRY, CDR2 SYGVKD, per germline. CDR3 nucleotides: TGTGCCATCAGTGATGGACAGGGAGGAGCCAACGTCCTGACTTTC. Translation gives CAISDGQGGANVLTF.